The T cell receptor (beta chain) described here comes from a study of blood T cells in healthy people across ages. On this clonotype: Its antigen is unknown.

Points from the study as a whole: Researchers deemed the diversity estimates from one million T cells underestimates.

V shed 5 bases and J shed 3 bases, with 15 bases lying between them. This CDR3 contains 15 residues. Total RNA was isolated from each sample in quantities of at least 6 micrograms. It was with a sample-barcoded 5' primer and a J-beta primer mix that a second PCR of roughly 6 to 12 cycles was run. From the 5' RACE reads, TCRdb called clonotypes with MiXCR, one entry per CDR3 protein. This sample yields about 720,000 distinct CDR3 sequences, of which roughly 25% are seen a single time; more than 3% belongs to the top ten. This same sample was also part of a study on T cells of mothers and their children. From that study: The people who donated were a few healthy Caucasian mothers and their six children. Slightly, though not significantly, more overlap was seen in related than in unrelated mother-child pairs.

This TCR derives from a boy aged 5-17 years in good health. The specimen was blood. The chain couples TRBV12-3 or TRBV12-4 to TRBJ2-3, with D perhaps TRBD2 (5 bases). In DNA form, the CDR3 reads TGTGCCAGCAGTCCCGGATCGGGAAGAACAGATACGCAGTATTTT. Protein product: CASSPGSGRTDTQYF.